The 2 T cell receptor beta chains below all came from one sample that was sequenced in a study of T cells after yellow fever vaccination. TCRdb fed the 5' RACE reads into MiXCR, producing one record per CDR3 protein. Here the sample spans a few hundred thousand distinct CDR3 sequences, around 6.8% being singletons. The specimen comprised PBMCs, sampled roughly seven weeks after the first yellow fever vaccination. Every receptor here comes from a man aged 18 to 30 who received the YFV17D yellow fever vaccine.

For this clonotype: A much larger clone differs from this one at a single base, so this may be a read error. The CDR3 does not close with the conserved phenylalanine or tryptophan, likely indicating a read error. The chain combines TRBV7-9 with TRBJ2-7, with D uncertain. Germline loops: CDR1 SEHNR, CDR2 FQNEAQ (reference sequence). The V end lost 1 base, the J end lost 3 bases, and 7 bases lay between the germline ends. This CDR3 is built from 13 residues. The CDR3 is CASSLEGFYEQYI. The DNA for the CDR3 is TGTGCCAGCAGCTTAGAGGGTTTCTACGAGCAGTACATC.

About this clonotype: One base away lies a much larger clone, so this may be a sequencing read error. The chain recombines TRBV20-1 with TRBJ2-1; perhaps TRBD2 as D (7 bases). The V gene's germline CDR1 is DFQATT and CDR2 SNEGSKA (reference sequence). This CDR3 region has 12 residues. Here the CDR3 reads CSAREGGDEPFF. CDR3 nucleotides: TGCAGTGCTAGAGAAGGGGGGGATGAGCCGTTCTTC.